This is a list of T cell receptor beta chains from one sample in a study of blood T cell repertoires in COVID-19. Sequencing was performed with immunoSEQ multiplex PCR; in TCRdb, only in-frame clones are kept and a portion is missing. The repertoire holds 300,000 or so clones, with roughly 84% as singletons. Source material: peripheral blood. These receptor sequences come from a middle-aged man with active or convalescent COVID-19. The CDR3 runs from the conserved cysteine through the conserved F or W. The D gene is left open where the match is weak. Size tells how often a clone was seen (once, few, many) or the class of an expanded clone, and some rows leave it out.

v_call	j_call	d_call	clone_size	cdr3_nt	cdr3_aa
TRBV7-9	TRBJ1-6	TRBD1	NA	TGTGCCAGCAGCCCACTAGGGACAGGTAGAGATTCACCCCTCCACTTT	CASSPLGTGRDSPLHF
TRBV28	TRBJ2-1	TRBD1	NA	TGTGCCAGCAGTTTGGGCGACAGGGGGCTCGATGAGCAGTTCTTC	CASSLGDRGLDEQFF
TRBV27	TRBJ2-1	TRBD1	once	TGTGCCAGCAAGGAACCTCGGGACAGCTCCTACAATGAGCAGTTCTTC	CASKEPRDSSYNEQFF
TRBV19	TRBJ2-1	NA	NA	TGTGCCAGTAGCAAAATGGGCCGATCCTACAATGAGCAGTTCTTC	CASSKMGRSYNEQFF
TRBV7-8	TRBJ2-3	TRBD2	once	TGTGCCAGCGCCGACGGACTAGCGGGAGGGCCGGGGTCAGGAACGCAGTATTTT	CASADGLAGGPGSGTQYF
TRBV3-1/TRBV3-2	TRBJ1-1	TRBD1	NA	TGTGCCAGCAGCCAGCGCTCCGACAGGGAGACTGAAGCTTTCTTT	CASSQRSDRETEAFF
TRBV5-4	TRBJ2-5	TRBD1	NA	TGTGCCAGCAGCTCGCAAACAGGGGTCAGGGAGACCCAGTACTTC	CASSSQTGVRETQYF
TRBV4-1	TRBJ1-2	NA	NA	TGCGCCAGCAGCCAAGGCCGTAATCCTAAATTGACAGAGGACTATGGCTACACCTTC	CASSQGRNPKLTEDYGYTF
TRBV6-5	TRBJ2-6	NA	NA	TGTGCCAGCAGTCAAACAGGGTCTGGGGCCAACGTCCTGACTTTC	CASSQTGSGANVLTF
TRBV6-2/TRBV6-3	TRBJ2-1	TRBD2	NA	TGTGCCAGCAGTGCGCGTACCGGGACTAGCTACAATGAGCAGTTCTTC	CASSARTGTSYNEQFF
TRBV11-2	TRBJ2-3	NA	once	TGTGCCAGCAGCTCGGAGGGGGATACGCAGTATTTT	CASSSEGDTQYF
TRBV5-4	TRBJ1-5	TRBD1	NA	TGTGCCAGCAGCTCCGACAGGGGTCAGCCCCAGCATTTT	CASSSDRGQPQHF
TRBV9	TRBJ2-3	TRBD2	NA	TGTGCCAGCAGCGAGAGAGCGGGGGGGCCGACAGATACGCAGTATTTT	CASSERAGGPTDTQYF
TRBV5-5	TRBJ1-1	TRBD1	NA	TGTGCCAGCAGCTTGAACAGGGGCTTGAACACTGAAGCTTTCTTT	CASSLNRGLNTEAFF
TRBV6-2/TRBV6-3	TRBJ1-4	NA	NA	TGTGCCAGCAGTTATTCGAGGTTTGGAGAAAAACTGTTTTTT	CASSYSRFGEKLFF
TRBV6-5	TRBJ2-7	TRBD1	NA	TGTGCCGCTCGACAGGGAGTTTCCTACGAGCAGTACTTC	CAARQGVSYEQYF
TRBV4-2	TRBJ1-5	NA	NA	TGTGCCAGCAGCCAAGAGAGCACGGGGAACTCTCAGCCCCAGCATTTT	CASSQESTGNSQPQHF
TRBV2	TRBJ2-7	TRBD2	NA	TGTGCCAGCGGCCGGGGGGGGGCTCAAGAGCAGTACTTC	CASGRGGAQEQYF
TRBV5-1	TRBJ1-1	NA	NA	TGCGCCAGCAGCTCCGGGGTTCTCTTCATGAACACTGAAGCTTTCTTT	CASSSGVLFMNTEAFF
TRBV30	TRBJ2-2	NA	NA	TGTGCCGGTATACCGGGACACCAAAACACCGGGGAGCTGTTTTTT	CAGIPGHQNTGELFF
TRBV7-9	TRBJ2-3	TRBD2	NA	TGTGCCAGCCTAGCTCTAGCGGGGTACAAAGATACGCAGTATTTT	CASLALAGYKDTQYF
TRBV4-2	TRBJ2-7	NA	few	TGTGCCAGCAGCCAAGTCCGACAGGTGGGTTACGAGCAGTACTTC	CASSQVRQVGYEQYF
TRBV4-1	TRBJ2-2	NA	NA	TGCGCCAGCAGCCAGCCAGGGCAGACCGGGGAGCTGTTTTTT	CASSQPGQTGELFF
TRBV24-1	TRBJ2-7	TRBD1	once	TGTGCCACCAGTGGCCGAGGACAGGGCTACGAGCAGTACTTC	CATSGRGQGYEQYF
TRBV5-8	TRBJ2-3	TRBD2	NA	TGTGCCAGCAGCTTGCGTGGCCTAGCGGGAGTCGATACGCAGTATTTT	CASSLRGLAGVDTQYF
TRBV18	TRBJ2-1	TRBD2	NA	TGTGCCAGCTCGTCGGGGGGGAGTAACAATGAGCAGTTCTTC	CASSSGGSNNEQFF
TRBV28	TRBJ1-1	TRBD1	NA	TGTGCCAGCAGTTTGGACCCCGGGACAGTGAACACTGAAGCTTTCTTT	CASSLDPGTVNTEAFF
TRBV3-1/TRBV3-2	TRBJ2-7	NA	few	TGTGCCAGCAGCCAAGATGGGGGGACAGGGCTAGCGGGAGTCGACGAGCAGTACTTC	CASSQDGGTGLAGVDEQYF
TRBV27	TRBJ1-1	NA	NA	TGTGCCAGCAGTTTCGGGGGAATGAACACTGAAGCTTTCTTT	CASSFGGMNTEAFF
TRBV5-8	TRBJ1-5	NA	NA	TGTGCCAGCAGCTTGGCGGCAGACTTTAGCAATCAGCCCCAGCATTTT	CASSLAADFSNQPQHF
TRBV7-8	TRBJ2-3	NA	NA	TGTGCCAGCAGCCCGGGACTCTCAAACACAGATACGCAGTATTTT	CASSPGLSNTDTQYF
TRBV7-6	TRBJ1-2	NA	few	TGTGCCAGCAGCTTAGGGTCCGCGGGGGCCACGAGGGGCTACACCTTC	CASSLGSAGATRGYTF
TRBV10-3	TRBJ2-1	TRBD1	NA	TGTGCCATCAGTGAGTCCACAGGGGGAATCTACAATGAGCAGTTCTTC	CAISESTGGIYNEQFF
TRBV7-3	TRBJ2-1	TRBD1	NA	TGTGCCAGCAGCGCCCTCGGACAGGGGAGGCAGTTCTTC	CASSALGQGRQFF
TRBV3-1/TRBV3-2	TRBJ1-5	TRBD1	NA	TGTGCCAGCAGCTTTGGGACAGGGGTCGATCAGCCCCAGCATTTT	CASSFGTGVDQPQHF
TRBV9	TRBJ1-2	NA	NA	TGTGCCAGCAGCGTAGCCGGACTCCCCTTTGACTACACCTTC	CASSVAGLPFDYTF
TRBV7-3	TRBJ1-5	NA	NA	TGTGCCAGCAGCTTAACGTCAACTTTCAATCAGCCCCAGCATTTT	CASSLTSTFNQPQHF
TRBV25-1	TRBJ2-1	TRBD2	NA	TGTGCCAGCAGTGAACCTAGCGGGAGTGGGGATGAGCAGTTCTTC	CASSEPSGSGDEQFF
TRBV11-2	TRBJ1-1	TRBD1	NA	TGTGCCAGCAGCTTAGGACAGGGGAAAGCTTTCTTT	CASSLGQGKAFF
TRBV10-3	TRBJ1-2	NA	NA	TGTGCCATCAGTGAGTCGGAGGCAGGGGCTGGCTACACCTTC	CAISESEAGAGYTF
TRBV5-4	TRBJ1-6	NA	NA	TGTGCCAGCAGCTTGGTGGAGGGAAATTCACCCCTCCACTTT	CASSLVEGNSPLHF
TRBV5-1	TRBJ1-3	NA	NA	TGCGCCAGCAGCTCCGGGGGGTCCTCTGGAAACACCATATATTTT	CASSSGGSSGNTIYF
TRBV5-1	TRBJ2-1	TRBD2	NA	TGCGCCAGCAGCTGGACCGGGACTAGCGGTTACTCTTACAATGAGCAGTTCTTC	CASSWTGTSGYSYNEQFF
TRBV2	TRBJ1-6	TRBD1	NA	TGTGCCAGCGGCCAGGGGGCTCGATCACCCCTCCACTTT	CASGQGARSPLHF
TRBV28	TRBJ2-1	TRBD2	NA	TGTGCCAGCAGTTTTAGCCGAGCGGGAGGAGGCTACAATGAGCAGTTCTTC	CASSFSRAGGGYNEQFF
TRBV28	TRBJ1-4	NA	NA	TGTGCCAGCAATAACCCCTCGGGTGAAAAACTGTTTTTT	CASNNPSGEKLFF
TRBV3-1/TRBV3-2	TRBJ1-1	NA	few	TGTGCCAGCAGCCAGCGCCTCCTCTCTGAAGCTTTCTTT	CASSQRLLSEAFF
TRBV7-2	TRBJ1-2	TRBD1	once	TGTGCCAGCAGCTTTCCCGGGACAGGGGCTCTTATGCGCACCTTC	CASSFPGTGALMRTF
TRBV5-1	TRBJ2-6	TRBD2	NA	TGCGCCAGCAGCCCTCTAGCGGGGGGCCCCAGCTCTGGGGCCAACGTCCTGACTTTC	CASSPLAGGPSSGANVLTF